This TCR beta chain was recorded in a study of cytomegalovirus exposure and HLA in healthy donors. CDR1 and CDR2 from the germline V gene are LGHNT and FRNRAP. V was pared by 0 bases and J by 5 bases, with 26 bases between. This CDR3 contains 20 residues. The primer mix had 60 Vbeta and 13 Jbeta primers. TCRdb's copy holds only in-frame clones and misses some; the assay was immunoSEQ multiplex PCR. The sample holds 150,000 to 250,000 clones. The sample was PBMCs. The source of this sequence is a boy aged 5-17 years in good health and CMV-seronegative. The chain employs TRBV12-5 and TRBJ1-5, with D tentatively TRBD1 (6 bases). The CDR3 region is CASGLVLGTKTGRVHQPQHF. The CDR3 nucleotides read TGTGCTAGTGGTTTGGTCCTTGGGACTAAGACAGGAAGGGTGCATCAGCCCCAGCATTTT. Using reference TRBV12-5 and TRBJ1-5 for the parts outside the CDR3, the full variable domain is DARVTQTPRHKVTEMGQEVTMRCQPILGHNTVFWYRQTMMQGLELLAYFRNRAPLDDSGMPKDRFSAEMPDATLATLKIQPSEPRDSAVYFCASGLVLGTKTGRVHQPQHFGDGTRLSIL.